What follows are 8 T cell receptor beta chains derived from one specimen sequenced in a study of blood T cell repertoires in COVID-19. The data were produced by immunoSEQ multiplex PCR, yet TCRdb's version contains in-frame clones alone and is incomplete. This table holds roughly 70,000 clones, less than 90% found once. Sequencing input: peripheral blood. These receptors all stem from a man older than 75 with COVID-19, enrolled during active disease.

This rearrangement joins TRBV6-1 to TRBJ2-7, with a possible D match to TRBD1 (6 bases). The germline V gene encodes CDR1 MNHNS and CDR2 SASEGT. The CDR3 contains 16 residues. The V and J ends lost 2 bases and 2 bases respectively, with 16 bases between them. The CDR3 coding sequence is TGTGCCAGCAGTGAAAACTTAGGACAGCCCACCTACGAGCAGTACTTC. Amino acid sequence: CASSENLGQPTYEQYF.

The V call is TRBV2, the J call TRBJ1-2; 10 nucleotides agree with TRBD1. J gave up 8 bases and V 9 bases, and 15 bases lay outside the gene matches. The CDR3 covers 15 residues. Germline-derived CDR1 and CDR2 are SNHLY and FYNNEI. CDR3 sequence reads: CARFRDRGEEKGYTF. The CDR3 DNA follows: TGTGCCAGATTCCGGGACAGGGGAGAAGAAAAAGGCTACACCTTC.

CDR3 residues: CASRSGDSPYEQYF. Here the CDR3 DNA reads TGTGCCAGCAGGTCTGGGGACAGTCCCTACGAGCAGTACTTC. The chain combines TRBV6-6 with TRBJ2-7, with 7 positions matching TRBD1. The CDR3 is 14 residues long. The J segment lost 2 bases and the V segment lost 6 bases, leaving 7 bases of the junction unmatched. Germline V lookup: CDR1 MNHNY, CDR2 SVGAGI (reference sequence).

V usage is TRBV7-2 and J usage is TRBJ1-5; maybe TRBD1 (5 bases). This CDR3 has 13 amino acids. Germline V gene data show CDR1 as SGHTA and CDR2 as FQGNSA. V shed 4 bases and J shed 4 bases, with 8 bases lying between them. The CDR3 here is CASSSDRNQPQHF. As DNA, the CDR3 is TGTGCCAGCAGCTCCGACAGAAATCAGCCCCAGCATTTT.

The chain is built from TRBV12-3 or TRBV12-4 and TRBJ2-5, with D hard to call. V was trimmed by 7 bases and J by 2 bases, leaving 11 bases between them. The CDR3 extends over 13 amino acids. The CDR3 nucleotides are TGTGCCAGCACCGGAGAATTACAAGAGACCCAGTACTTC. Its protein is CASTGELQETQYF.

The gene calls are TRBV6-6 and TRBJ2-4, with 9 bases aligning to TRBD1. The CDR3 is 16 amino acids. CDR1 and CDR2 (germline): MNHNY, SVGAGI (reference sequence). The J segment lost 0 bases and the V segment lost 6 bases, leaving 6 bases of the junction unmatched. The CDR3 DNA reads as TGTGCCAGCAGGGCAGGGACAGGGCTAGCCAAAAACATTCAGTACTTC. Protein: CASRAGTGLAKNIQYF.

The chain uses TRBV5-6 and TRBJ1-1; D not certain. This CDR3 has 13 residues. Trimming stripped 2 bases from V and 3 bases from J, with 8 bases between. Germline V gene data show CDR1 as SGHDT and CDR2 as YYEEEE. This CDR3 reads CASSFRVYTEAFF. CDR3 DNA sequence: TGTGCCAGCAGCTTCCGGGTTTACACTGAAGCTTTCTTT.

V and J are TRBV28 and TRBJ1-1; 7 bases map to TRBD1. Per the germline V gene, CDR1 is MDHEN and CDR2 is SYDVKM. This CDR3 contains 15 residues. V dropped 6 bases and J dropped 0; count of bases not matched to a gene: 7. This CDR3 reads CASSIAGQMNTEAFF. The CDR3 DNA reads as TGTGCCAGCAGCATCGCGGGACAGATGAACACTGAAGCTTTCTTT.